The sequence of this TCR beta chain was determined in a study of blood T cell repertoires in COVID-19 (dated by TCRdb to 2018 to 2020). Context from the whole study: Collaborator samples came from the United States, Italy and Spain and covered acute and convalescent phases of COVID-19. The prospective study material was composed of cDNA or gDNA derived from T cells, B-cell-depleted T cells, or PBMCs. The dataset comprised deeply sampled blood TCRbeta repertoires from subjects exposed to, actively infected with, or recovered from COVID-19. HLA class I and class II types, where available, came from metadata supplied by the sample provider rather than from assay-based typing. A freely available public database, intended as a resource for researchers studying the immune response to SARS-CoV-2, is where the repertoires were released. Nearly every sample came with metadata listing a de-identified subject ID, COVID-19 status, age in years and sex. The samples were drawn from two sources: the first 160 participants of the ongoing ImmuneRACE study, and 950 to 1,500 subjects contributed by 6 global collaborators.

This clone was seen a single time. Its antigen is not yet known. Per-base qualities were not stored, and no clone one base away is much larger. The research as a whole found: The quantity of clinical and demographic metadata differed by source and by participant and was supplied without curation.

TCRbeta CDR3 regions were amplified from genomic DNA by means of the immunoSEQ Assay, a bias-controlled multiplex PCR. Per the authors' processing: Nucleated cell counts per sample were estimated from amplification of reference gene primers within the assay. To quantify the absolute abundance of each unique TCRbeta CDR3 rearrangement, sequence reads were collapsed and filtered. For each sample, productive Simpson clonality was calculated as the square root of Simpson's diversity index across productive rearrangements. TCRdb stores this immuneACCESS table with in-frame sequences only. Part of the clones is absent; in the studies checked, under half of the shortfall reflects unresolved V genes, and no reason is known for the rest. The V and J calls and clone size are taken from that table; D and trimming were inferred from the DNA. For this sample there are hundreds of thousands of clones; approximately 86% appear just once. The ten biggest clones cover 2.1% of the sample.

A second Seattle source provided samples from volunteer blood donors who had recovered from COVID-19. Each collaborating institution followed its own protocols to collect whole blood in K2EDTA tubes. For TCRbeta analysis, collaborators shipped samples in one of three forms: frozen whole blood, isolated PBMCs, or DNA extracted from either of those sample types. What was sequenced was peripheral blood. This sequence was found in a woman aged 25 to 39 who had recovered from COVID-19.

The DNA reads TGTGCCAGTAGTCAAATCACAGGGGGAGGTGAAAAACTGTTTTTT. Its amino acids are CASSQITGGGEKLFF. In this chain, TRBV19 is recombined with TRBJ1-4; the junction holds 8 bases that match TRBD1. Trimmed from V: 5 bases; trimmed from J: 7 bases; junction bases lacking a gene match: 9. Including the terminal cysteine and phenylalanine, the CDR3 comprises 15 residues. Only the CDR3 DNA stays, 45 bases, in frame from base 1. The germline V gene (reference sequence) yields LNHDA for CDR1 and SQIVND for CDR2.